The TCR beta chain under discussion was sequenced for a study of T cell responses to AZD1222 COVID-19 vaccine. TCRdb's copy holds only in-frame clones and misses some; the assay was immunoSEQ multiplex PCR. The sample has 75,000 to 85,000 clones, roughly 85% seen once. As to this clone: Its cognate antigen is unknown.

Study results and caveats: The sample set comprised mostly white British donors with more females, and clonal diversity was possibly underestimated. Two AZD1222 doses significantly raised spike-specific TCR breadth and depth over controls. Distributed over spike, vaccine-associated CD4 TCRs predominated at 160-218 and 743-854.

V was trimmed by 1 base and J by 4 bases, leaving 11 bases between them. CDR3 size: 14 residues. Germline V gives CDR1 MNHEY, CDR2 SVGAGI. The receptor was derived from an adult who received the AZD1222 COVID-19 vaccine. The material was peripheral blood, obtained 28 days after the second AZD1222 dose. The chain joins TRBV6-5 to TRBJ2-7; D gene uncertain. The CDR3 nucleotides are TGTGCCAGCAGTTACTTAGGACCGAAGTACGAGCAGTACTTC. Translating it yields CASSYLGPKYEQYF.